This TCR beta chain was sequenced for a study of T cell responses to AZD1222 COVID-19 vaccine. V lost 4 bases to trimming and J lost 0 bases; unmatched junction nucleotides: 8. CDR1 and CDR2 (germline): MGHRA, YSYEKL. The CDR3 contains 17 residues. The assay was immunoSEQ multiplex PCR, and TCRdb's table has in-frame clones only and misses some. The data hold fewer than 110,000 clones, with 75% to 95% observed a single time. The study pooled second doses at about 4 or about 12 weeks. The sequenced sample was peripheral blood, obtained 28 days after the second AZD1222 dose. The V call is TRBV4-1, the J call TRBJ2-7; TRBD2 matches 11 bases. This TCR was recovered from an adult who received the AZD1222 COVID-19 vaccine. CDR3 amino acids: CASSPPGLADTSYEQYF. DNA of the CDR3: TGCGCCAGCAGCCCCCCGGGACTAGCGGATACCTCCTACGAGCAGTACTTC.